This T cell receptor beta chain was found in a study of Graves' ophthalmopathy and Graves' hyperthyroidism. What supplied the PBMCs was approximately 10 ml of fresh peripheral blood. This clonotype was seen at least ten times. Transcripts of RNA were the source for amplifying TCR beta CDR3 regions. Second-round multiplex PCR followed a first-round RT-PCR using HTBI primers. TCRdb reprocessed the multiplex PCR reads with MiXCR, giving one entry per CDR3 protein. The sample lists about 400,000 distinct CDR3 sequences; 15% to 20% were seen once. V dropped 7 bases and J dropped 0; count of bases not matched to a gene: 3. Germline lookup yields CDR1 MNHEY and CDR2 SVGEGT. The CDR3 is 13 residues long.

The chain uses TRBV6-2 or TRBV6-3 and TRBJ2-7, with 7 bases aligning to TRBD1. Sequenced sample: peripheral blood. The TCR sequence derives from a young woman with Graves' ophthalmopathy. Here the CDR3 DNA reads TGTGCCAGCACGAGGGGGCCCTCCTACGAGCAGTACTTC. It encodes CASTRGPSYEQYF.